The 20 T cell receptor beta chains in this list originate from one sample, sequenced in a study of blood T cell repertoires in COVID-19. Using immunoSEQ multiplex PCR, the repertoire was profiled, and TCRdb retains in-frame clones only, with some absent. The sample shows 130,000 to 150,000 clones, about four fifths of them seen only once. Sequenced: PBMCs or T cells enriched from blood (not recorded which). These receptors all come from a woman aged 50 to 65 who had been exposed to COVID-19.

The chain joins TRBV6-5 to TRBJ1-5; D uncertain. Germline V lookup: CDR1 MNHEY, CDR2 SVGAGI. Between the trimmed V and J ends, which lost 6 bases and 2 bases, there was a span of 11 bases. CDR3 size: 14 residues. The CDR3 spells CASSLGRGNQPQHF. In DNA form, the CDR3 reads TGTGCCAGCAGCCTAGGGAGAGGCAATCAGCCCCAGCATTTT.

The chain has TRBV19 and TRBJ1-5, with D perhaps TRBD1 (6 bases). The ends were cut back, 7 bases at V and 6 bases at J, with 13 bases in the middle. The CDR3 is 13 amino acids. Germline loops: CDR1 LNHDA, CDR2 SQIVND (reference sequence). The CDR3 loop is CASKGDNAQPQHF. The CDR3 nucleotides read TGTGCCAGTAAGGGGGACAACGCTCAGCCCCAGCATTTT. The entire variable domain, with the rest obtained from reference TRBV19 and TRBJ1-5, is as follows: DGGITQSPKYLFRKEGQNVTLSCEQNLNHDAMYWYRQDPGQGLRLIYYSQIVNDFQKGDIAEGYSVSREKKESFPLTVTSAQKNPTAFYLCASKGDNAQPQHFGDGTRLSIL.

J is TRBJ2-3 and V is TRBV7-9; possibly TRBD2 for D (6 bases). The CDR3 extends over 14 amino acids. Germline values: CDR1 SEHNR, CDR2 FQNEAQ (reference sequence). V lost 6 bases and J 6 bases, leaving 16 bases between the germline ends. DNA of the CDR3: TGTGCCAGCAGTCTACCGGGACTTTACGATACGCAGTATTTT. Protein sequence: CASSLPGLYDTQYF.

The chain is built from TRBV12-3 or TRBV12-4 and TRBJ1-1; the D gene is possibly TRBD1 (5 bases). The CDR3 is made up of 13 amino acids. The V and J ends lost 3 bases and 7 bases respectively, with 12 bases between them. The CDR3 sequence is CASSFTGGSEAFF. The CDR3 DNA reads TGTGCCAGCAGTTTTACGGGGGGAAGTGAAGCTTTCTTT.

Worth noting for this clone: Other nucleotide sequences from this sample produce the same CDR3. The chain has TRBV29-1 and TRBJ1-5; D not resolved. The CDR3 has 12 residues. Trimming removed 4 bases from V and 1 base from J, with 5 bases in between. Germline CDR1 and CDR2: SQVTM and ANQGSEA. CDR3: CSVGHSNQPQHF. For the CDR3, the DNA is TGCAGCGTTGGACACAGCAATCAGCCCCAGCATTTT.

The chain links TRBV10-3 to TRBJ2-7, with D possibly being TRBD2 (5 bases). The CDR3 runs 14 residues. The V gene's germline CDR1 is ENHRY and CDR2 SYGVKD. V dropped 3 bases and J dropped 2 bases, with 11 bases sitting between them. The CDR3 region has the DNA TGTGCCATCAGTGACGGACTGGGAACCTACGAGCAGTACTTC. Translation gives CAISDGLGTYEQYF.

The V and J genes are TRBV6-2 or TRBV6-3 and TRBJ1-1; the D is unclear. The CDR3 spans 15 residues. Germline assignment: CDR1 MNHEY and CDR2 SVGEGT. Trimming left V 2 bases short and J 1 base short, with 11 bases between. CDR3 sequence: CASSYGGGPNTEAFF. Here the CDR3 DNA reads TGTGCCAGCAGTTACGGTGGAGGACCGAACACTGAAGCTTTCTTT.

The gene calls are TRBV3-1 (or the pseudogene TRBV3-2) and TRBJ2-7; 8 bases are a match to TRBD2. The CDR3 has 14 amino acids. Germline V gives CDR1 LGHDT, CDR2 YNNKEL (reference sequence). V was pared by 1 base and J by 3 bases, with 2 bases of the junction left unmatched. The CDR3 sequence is CASSQGLARYEQYF. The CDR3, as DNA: TGTGCCAGCAGCCAAGGACTAGCGCGCTACGAGCAGTACTTC.

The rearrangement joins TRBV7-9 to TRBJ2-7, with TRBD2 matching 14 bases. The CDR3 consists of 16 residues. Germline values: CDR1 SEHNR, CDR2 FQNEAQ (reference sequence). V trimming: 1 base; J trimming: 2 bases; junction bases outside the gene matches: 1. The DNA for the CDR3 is TGTGCCAGCAGCTTAGGGACTAGCGGGAGGACCTACGAGCAGTACTTC. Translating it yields CASSLGTSGRTYEQYF. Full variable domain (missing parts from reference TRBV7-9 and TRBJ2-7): DTGVSQNPRHKITKRGQNVTFRCDPISEHNRLYWYRQTLGQGPEFLTYFQNEAQLEKSRLLSDRFSAERPKGSFSTLEIQRTEQGDSAMYLCASSLGTSGRTYEQYFGPGTRLTVT.

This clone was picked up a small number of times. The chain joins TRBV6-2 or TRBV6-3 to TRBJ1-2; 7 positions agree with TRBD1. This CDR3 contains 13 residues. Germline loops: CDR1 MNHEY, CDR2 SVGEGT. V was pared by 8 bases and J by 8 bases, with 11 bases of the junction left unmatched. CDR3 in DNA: TGTGCCAGCGGCCTGACAGGGCGCGGGGGCTACACCTTC. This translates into CASGLTGRGGYTF.

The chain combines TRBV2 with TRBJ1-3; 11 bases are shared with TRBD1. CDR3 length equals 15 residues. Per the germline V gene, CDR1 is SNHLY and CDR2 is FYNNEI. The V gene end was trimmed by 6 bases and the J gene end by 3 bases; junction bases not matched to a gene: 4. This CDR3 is CASSYGTGGGNTIYF. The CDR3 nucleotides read TGTGCCAGCAGCTACGGGACAGGGGGTGGAAACACCATATATTTT.

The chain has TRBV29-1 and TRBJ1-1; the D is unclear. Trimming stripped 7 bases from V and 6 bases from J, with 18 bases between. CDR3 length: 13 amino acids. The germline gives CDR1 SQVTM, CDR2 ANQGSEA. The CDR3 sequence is CSAPVVAGAEAFF. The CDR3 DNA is TGCAGCGCTCCAGTCGTCGCCGGGGCTGAAGCTTTCTTT.

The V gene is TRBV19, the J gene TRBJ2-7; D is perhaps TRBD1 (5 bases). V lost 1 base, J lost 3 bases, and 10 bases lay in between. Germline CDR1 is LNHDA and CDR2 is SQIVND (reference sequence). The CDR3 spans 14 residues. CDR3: CASSIGGANYEQYF. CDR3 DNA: TGTGCCAGTAGTATAGGTGGGGCCAACTACGAGCAGTACTTC.

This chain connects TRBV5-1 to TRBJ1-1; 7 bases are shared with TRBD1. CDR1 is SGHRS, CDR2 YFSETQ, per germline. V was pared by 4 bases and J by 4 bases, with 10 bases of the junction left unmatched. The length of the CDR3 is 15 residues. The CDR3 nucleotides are TGCGCCAGCAGCGAACCAGGGACAGCCGGCACTGAAGCTTTCTTT. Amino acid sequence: CASSEPGTAGTEAFF.

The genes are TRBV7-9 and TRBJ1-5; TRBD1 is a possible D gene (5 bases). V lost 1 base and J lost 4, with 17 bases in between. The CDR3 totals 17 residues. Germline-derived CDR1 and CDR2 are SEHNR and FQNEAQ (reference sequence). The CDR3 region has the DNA TGTGCCAGCAGCTTAGAAATGGGGCCGGGGGTGAATCAGCCCCAGCATTTT. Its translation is CASSLEMGPGVNQPQHF.

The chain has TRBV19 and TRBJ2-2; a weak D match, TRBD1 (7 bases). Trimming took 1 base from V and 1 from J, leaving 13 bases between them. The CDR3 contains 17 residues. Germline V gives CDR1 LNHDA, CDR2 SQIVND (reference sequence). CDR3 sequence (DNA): TGTGCCAGTAGTATAGTTGGGGGGACAGTGAACACCGGGGAGCTGTTTTTT. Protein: CASSIVGGTVNTGELFF.

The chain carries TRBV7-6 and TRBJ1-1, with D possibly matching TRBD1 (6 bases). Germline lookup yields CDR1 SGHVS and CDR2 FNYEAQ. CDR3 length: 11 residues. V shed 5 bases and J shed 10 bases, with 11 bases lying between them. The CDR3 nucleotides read TGTGCCAGCAGCCAGGGAGGGGGAGCTTTCTTT. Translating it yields CASSQGGGAFF.

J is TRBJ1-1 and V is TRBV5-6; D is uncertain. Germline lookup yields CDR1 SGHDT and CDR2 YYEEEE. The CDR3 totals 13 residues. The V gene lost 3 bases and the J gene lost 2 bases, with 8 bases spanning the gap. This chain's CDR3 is CASSSRINTEAFF. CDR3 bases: TGTGCCAGCAGCTCTAGGATCAACACTGAAGCTTTCTTT.

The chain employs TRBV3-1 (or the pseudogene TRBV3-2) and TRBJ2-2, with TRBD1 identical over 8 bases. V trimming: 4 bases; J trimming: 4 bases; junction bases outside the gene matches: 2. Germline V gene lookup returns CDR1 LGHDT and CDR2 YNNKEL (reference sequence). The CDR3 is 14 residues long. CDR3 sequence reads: CASSPDRGTGELFF. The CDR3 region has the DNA TGTGCCAGCAGCCCCGACAGGGGCACCGGGGAGCTGTTTTTT.

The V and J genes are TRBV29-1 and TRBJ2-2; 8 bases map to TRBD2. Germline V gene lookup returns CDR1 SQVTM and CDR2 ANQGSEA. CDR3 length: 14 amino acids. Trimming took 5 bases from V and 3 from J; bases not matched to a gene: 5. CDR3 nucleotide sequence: TGCAGCGTTACGACGGGAGGGCACACCGGGGAGCTGTTTTTT. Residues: CSVTTGGHTGELFF.